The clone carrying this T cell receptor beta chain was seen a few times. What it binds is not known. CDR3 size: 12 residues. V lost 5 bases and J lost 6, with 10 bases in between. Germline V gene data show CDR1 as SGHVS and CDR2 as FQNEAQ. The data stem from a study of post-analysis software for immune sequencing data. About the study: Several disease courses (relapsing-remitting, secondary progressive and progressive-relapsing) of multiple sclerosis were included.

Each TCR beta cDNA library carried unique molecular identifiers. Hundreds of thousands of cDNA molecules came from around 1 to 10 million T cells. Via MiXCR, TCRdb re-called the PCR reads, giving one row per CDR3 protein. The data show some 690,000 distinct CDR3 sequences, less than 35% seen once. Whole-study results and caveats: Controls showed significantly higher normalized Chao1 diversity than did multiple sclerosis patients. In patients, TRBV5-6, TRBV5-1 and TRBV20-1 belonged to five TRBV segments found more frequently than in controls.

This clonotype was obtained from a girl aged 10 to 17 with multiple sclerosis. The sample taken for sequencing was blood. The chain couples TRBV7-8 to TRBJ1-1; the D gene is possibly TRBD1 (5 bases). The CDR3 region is CASSPGVAEAFF. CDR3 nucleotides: TGTGCCAGCAGCCCGGGGGTGGCTGAAGCTTTCTTT. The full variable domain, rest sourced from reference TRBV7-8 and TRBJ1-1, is GAGVSQSPRYKVAKRGQDVALRCDPISGHVSLFWYQQALGQGPEFLTYFQNEAQLDKSGLPSDRFFAERPEGSVSTLKIQRTQQEDSAVYLCASSPGVAEAFFGQGTRLTVV.